The 19 T cell receptor beta chains given below trace back to one sample, sequenced in a study of cytomegalovirus exposure and HLA in healthy donors. In the PCR, 60 Vbeta and 13 Jbeta primers were used. TCRdb keeps only in-frame clones here, not all; method: immunoSEQ multiplex PCR. The table records 120,000 or so clones, over 65% of them present only once. The sequenced material came from PBMCs. The receptors shown here come from a man younger than 40 in good health and CMV-seropositive.

The chain links TRBV27 to TRBJ2-5; tentatively, D is TRBD1 (6 bases). The end of the DNA is better explained by TRBJ2-7, so the J call may be wrong. The CDR3 is 11 residues long. Germline-derived CDR1 and CDR2 are MNHEY and SMNVEV (reference sequence). The CDR3 loop is CASSQGYEQYF. The CDR3 DNA reads as TGTGCCAGCAGTCAGGGGTACGAGCAGTACTTC.

The J gene is TRBJ1-1, the V gene TRBV7-7, with D unclear. Germline lookup yields CDR1 SSHAT and CDR2 FNYEAQ (reference sequence). This CDR3 contains 15 residues. V lost 5 bases to trimming and J lost 3 bases, with 16 bases between them. The CDR3 here is CASSPLGQDYTEAFF. In DNA, the CDR3 is TGTGCCAGCAGCCCCCTCGGGCAGGACTACACTGAAGCTTTCTTT.

This clone was seen once. V and J are TRBV27 and TRBJ2-5, with 11 bases fitting TRBD1. J lost 1 base, V lost 5 bases, and 6 bases had no gene match. Germline V CDR1 and CDR2: MNHEY, SMNVEV (reference sequence). CDR3 length equals 16 residues. CDR3 region: CASSPGTGGSQETQYF. The DNA of the CDR3 is TGTGCCAGCAGTCCCGGGACAGGGGGGAGCCAAGAGACCCAGTACTTC.

This clone was seen only once. The chain links TRBV2 to TRBJ2-7; 7 positions agree with TRBD2. Germline V gives CDR1 SNHLY, CDR2 FYNNEI. The trim removed 6 bases at V and 5 bases at J, leaving 13 bases unmatched. The CDR3 totals 15 residues. CDR3 sequence: CASSAITGGRHEQYF. The CDR3 region has the DNA TGTGCCAGCAGCGCCATCACGGGGGGTAGGCACGAGCAGTACTTC. Combining the CDR3 with reference TRBV2 and TRBJ2-7 gives the whole variable domain EPEVTQTPSHQVTQMGQEVILRCVPISNHLYFYWYRQILGQKVEFLVSFYNNEISEKSEIFDDQFSVERPDGSNFTLKIRSTKLEDSAMYFCASSAITGGRHEQYFGPGTRLTVT.

The chain couples TRBV7-2 to TRBJ1-5; D possibly corresponds to TRBD1 (6 bases). The germline CDR1 and CDR2 sequences are SGHTA and FQGNSA. The CDR3 runs to 18 residues. V lost 2 bases and J 1 base, leaving 18 bases between the germline ends. CDR3 amino acids: CASSLITGSGLSNQPQHF. The CDR3 region has the DNA TGTGCCAGCAGCTTAATAACAGGGAGTGGGTTGAGCAATCAGCCCCAGCATTTT.

The chain links TRBV7-3 to TRBJ1-1; 7 positions match TRBD1. The CDR3 length is 13 residues. After removal of 5 bases from V and 9 bases from J, the junction contained 9 bases not matched to a gene. CDR1 is SGHTA and CDR2 is FQGTGA in the germline V gene. CDR3 DNA: TGTGCCAGCAGCCAAGATGTGACAGGGCAAGCTTTCTTT. Its protein is CASSQDVTGQAFF.

The CDR3 loop is CASSPRATGELFF. For the CDR3, the DNA is TGTGCCAGCAGCCCGAGGGCCACCGGGGAGCTGTTTTTT. V gene TRBV5-8 combines with J gene TRBJ2-2, with D possibly matching TRBD2 (5 bases). V was cut by 4 bases and J by 4 bases, with 8 bases left in between. The CDR3 is 13 amino acids. Germline V lookup: CDR1 SGHTS, CDR2 YDEGEE.

The rearrangement links TRBV4-3 to TRBJ2-6, with unresolved D. Trimming took 0 bases from V and 0 from J, leaving 6 bases between them. Germline CDR1 is LGHNA and CDR2 is YSLEER. CDR3 size: 16 residues. CDR3 region: CASSQDFGSGANVLTF. For the CDR3, the DNA is TGCGCCAGCAGCCAAGATTTCGGCTCTGGGGCCAACGTCCTGACTTTC.

The CDR3 DNA sequence: TGTGCCAGCAGTGAAGCGTCCGGGACAGGGAGCTATGGCTACACCTTC. Protein product: CASSEASGTGSYGYTF. The chain uses TRBV2 and TRBJ1-2; TRBD1 matches at 9 bases. The CDR3 sequence is 16 residues long. Germline-derived CDR1 and CDR2 are SNHLY and FYNNEI. Germline trimming cut 0 bases from V and 4 bases from J; bases unmatched to any gene: 6.

The chain recombines TRBV28 with TRBJ1-4, with 9 nucleotides matching TRBD1. V gave up 0 bases and J gave up 8 bases; unmatched junction bases: 4. Germline assignment: CDR1 MDHEN and CDR2 SYDVKM. CDR3 size: 15 residues. Written as DNA, the CDR3 is TGTGCCAGCAGTTTATGGGGACAGGGAATCGAAAAACTGTTTTTT. This gives the protein CASSLWGQGIEKLFF.

The J gene is TRBJ1-2, the V gene TRBV2; D not certain. The germline gives CDR1 SNHLY, CDR2 FYNNEI. With 10 bases removed from V and 0 bases from J, the gap between germline ends came to 9 bases. The CDR3 has 12 residues. The CDR3 reads CAKTGANYGYTF. The CDR3 nucleotides are TGTGCCAAAACGGGAGCTAACTATGGCTACACCTTC.

The chain is built from TRBV19 and TRBJ2-1; D might be TRBD1 (6 bases). This CDR3 contains 16 residues. CDR1 and CDR2 from the germline V gene are LNHDA and SQIVND (reference sequence). V gave up 5 bases and J gave up 2 bases, with 16 bases separating them. CDR3 DNA: TGTGCCAGTAGTCCCACCACCGGGACACCCTACAATGAGCAGTTCTTC. It is translated as CASSPTTGTPYNEQFF.

V usage is TRBV5-6 and J usage is TRBJ2-7, with TRBD2 matching 10 bases. This CDR3 is built from 15 residues. J lost 3 bases, V lost 2 bases, and 5 bases had no gene match. The V gene's germline CDR1 is SGHDT and CDR2 YYEEEE. The CDR3 sequence: CASSLGLAGGYEQYF. The CDR3 DNA sequence: TGTGCCAGCAGCTTAGGATTAGCGGGGGGCTACGAGCAGTACTTC.

The rearrangement joins TRBV6-1 to TRBJ2-5, with a tentative D call TRBD1 (6 bases). V dropped 0 bases and J dropped 3 bases, with 11 bases sitting between them. CDR3 size: 15 residues. Germline values: CDR1 MNHNS, CDR2 SASEGT. CDR3 bases: TGTGCCAGCAGTGAAGCCATAACAGGGAAAGAGACCCAGTACTTC. As protein: CASSEAITGKETQYF.

This rearrangement joins TRBV4-1 to TRBJ2-7, with D tentatively TRBD1 (5 bases). The CDR3 has 13 amino acids. Trimming pared 3 bases from V and 7 bases from J, leaving 13 bases between. Germline loops: CDR1 MGHRA, CDR2 YSYEKL. CDR3: CASSQGLVGEQYF. The CDR3 nucleotides are TGCGCCAGCAGCCAGGGGCTGGTAGGGGAGCAGTACTTC.

This clone showed up just a few times. The CDR3 DNA reads as TGCGCCAGCGGATCCCGACAGGGAAACACCGGGGAGCTGTTTTTT. This gives the protein CASGSRQGNTGELFF. The V gene is TRBV5-1, the J gene TRBJ2-2; TRBD1 aligns across 7 bases. Germline loops: CDR1 SGHRS, CDR2 YFSETQ. CDR3 size: 15 residues. V gave up 7 bases and J gave up 2 bases; unmatched junction bases: 8.

The rearrangement uses TRBV10-3 and TRBJ2-7; 9 nucleotides line up with TRBD2. From germline, CDR1 is ENHRY and CDR2 SYGVKD. There are 14 residues in the CDR3. After removal of 7 bases from V and 6 bases from J, the junction contained 10 bases not matched to a gene. CDR3 sequence: CAINPGLASLEQYF. The CDR3 coding sequence is TGTGCCATCAACCCGGGACTAGCATCCCTCGAGCAGTACTTC.

J is TRBJ2-6 and V is TRBV4-3, with D uncertain. The ends were cut back, 0 bases at V and 2 bases at J, with 8 bases in the middle. The germline CDR1 and CDR2 sequences are LGHNA and YSLEER. The CDR3 is made up of 16 amino acids. The CDR3 reads CASSQELLTGANVLTF. In nucleotides, the CDR3 is TGCGCCAGCAGCCAAGAACTGCTTACTGGGGCCAACGTCCTGACTTTC.

By share, this clone counts as medium-sized. The V call is TRBV11-2, the J call TRBJ2-7; 8 bases are a match to TRBD2. This CDR3 region has 17 residues. Germline V lookup: CDR1 SGHAT, CDR2 FQNNGV. The V segment lost 3 bases and the J segment 1 base; nucleotides outside the gene matches: 11. CDR3 nucleotides: TGTGCCAGCAGCTTCTGGGCCAGCGGGGGCTTATCCTACGAGCAGTACTTC. Amino acid sequence: CASSFWASGGLSYEQYF.